The present entry profiles one T cell receptor beta chain with its context. Its antigen is as yet unknown. This sample was taken from a study of CD8 T cells in ankylosing spondylitis. Study-wide points: A TCR beta motif made of about 8 highly homologous variants seemed typical of ankylosing spondylitis blood.

Germline CDR1 reads SGHTA; CDR2 reads FQGTGA. The CDR3 length is 16 residues. V lost 4 bases to trimming and J lost 4 bases; unmatched junction nucleotides: 5. TCRdb redid the calling of the 5' RACE reads with MiXCR, one entry per CDR3 protein. The data show about 220,000 distinct CDR3 sequences, 25% to 30% seen once. This TCR was sampled from a male donor with ankylosing spondylitis or in good health (not recorded which). V is TRBV7-3 and J is TRBJ2-1; TRBD2 aligns across 12 bases. The sequenced sample was blood, either unsorted or a sorted T cell fraction (not recorded which). CDR3 nucleotide sequence: TGTGCCAGCAGCTCCCCTACTAGCGGGAGGTACAATGAGCAGTTCTTC. Its translation: CASSSPTSGRYNEQFF.